One sample yielded the 14 T cell receptor beta chains listed below, sequenced in a study of blood T cell repertoires in COVID-19. The method was immunoSEQ multiplex PCR; TCRdb's version includes in-frame clones alone and lacks a portion of them. The top ten clones hold roughly 14% of a sample with 70,000 to 95,000 clones, 75% to 90% of them seen once. Sequenced input: peripheral blood. The receptors come from a man between 70 and 80 years old with active or convalescent COVID-19.

This clone appeared once. This sequence joins TRBV7-9 and TRBJ2-1; 7 positions match TRBD2. Germline assignment: CDR1 SEHNR and CDR2 FQNEAQ (reference sequence). The CDR3 loop spans 15 amino acids. The V and J ends lost 5 bases and 5 bases, in that order; junction bases with no gene match: 9. The CDR3 DNA reads TGTGCCAGCAGCCCTCCTGGGGGGAGGGACAATGAGCAGTTCTTC. Translation: CASSPPGGRDNEQFF. Full variable domain (missing parts from reference TRBV7-9 and TRBJ2-1): DTGVSQNPRHKITKRGQNVTFRCDPISEHNRLYWYRQTLGQGPEFLTYFQNEAQLEKSRLLSDRFSAERPKGSFSTLEIQRTEQGDSAMYLCASSPPGGRDNEQFFGPGTRLTVL.

J is TRBJ2-1 and V is TRBV7-3; the match to TRBD1 covers 7 bases. V lost 5 bases and J lost 4; bases outside the gene matches: 8. CDR1 and CDR2 (germline): SGHTA, FQGTGA. The CDR3 has 15 residues. DNA for the CDR3: TGTGCCAGCAGCCCTAGGACAGGAACTTACAATGAGCAGTTCTTC. Encoded protein: CASSPRTGTYNEQFF.

V usage is TRBV19 and J usage is TRBJ2-7; D perhaps matches TRBD2 (5 bases). The CDR3 extends over 13 amino acids. CDR1 LNHDA and CDR2 SQIVND come from the germline V gene (reference sequence). Trimming removed 8 bases at V and 0 bases at J, with 11 bases between. CDR3 DNA sequence: TGTGCCAGTCGAGAGCGGAACTCCTACGAGCAGTACTTC. It is translated as CASRERNSYEQYF.

J is TRBJ1-1 and V is TRBV11-2; maybe TRBD1 (5 bases). Germline CDR1 reads SGHAT; CDR2 reads FQNNGV. There are 15 residues in the CDR3. V was shortened by 2 bases and J by 6 bases, with 16 bases between the two germline ends. CDR3 DNA sequence: TGTGCCAGCAGCTTATCTACAGGACGGTACCCTGAAGCTTTCTTT. As protein: CASSLSTGRYPEAFF.

The chain recombines TRBV14 with TRBJ1-2; D is undetermined. Germline CDR1 reads SGHDN; CDR2 reads FVKESK. Between the trimmed V and J ends, which lost 1 base and 2 bases, there was a span of 11 bases. CDR3 length equals 15 residues. The CDR3 DNA reads as TGTGCCAGCAGCCAAGGACTAGGAATGAACTATGGCTACACCTTC. It translates to CASSQGLGMNYGYTF.

V is TRBV5-1 and J is TRBJ2-6; 8 bases are shared with TRBD1. The trim removed 8 bases at V and 1 base at J, leaving 8 bases unmatched. The germline V gene encodes CDR1 SGHRS and CDR2 YFSETQ. The CDR3 length is 16 residues. The CDR3, as DNA: TGCGCCAGTACCAGGACAGGGAATTCTGGGGCCAACGTCCTGACTTTC. Its translation is CASTRTGNSGANVLTF.

The chain is built from TRBV2 and TRBJ1-5; perhaps TRBD1 as D (6 bases). The CDR3 extends over 15 amino acids. V lost 4 bases and J lost 4, with 14 bases in between. Per the germline V gene, CDR1 is SNHLY and CDR2 is FYNNEI. The CDR3 reads CASSVVRTANQPQHF. In DNA form, the CDR3 reads TGTGCCAGCAGTGTGGTCCGGACAGCAAATCAGCCCCAGCATTTT.

This chain joins TRBV3-1 (or the pseudogene TRBV3-2) and TRBJ2-7; D perhaps matches TRBD2 (5 bases). The CDR3 sequence is 16 residues long. The V end was cut by 1 base, the J end by 0 bases, with 13 bases between. CDR1 is LGHDT, CDR2 YNNKEL, per germline (reference sequence). DNA of the CDR3: TGTGCCAGCAGCCAAGGCGGGTTATCAGTCTCCTACGAGCAGTACTTC. Its translation: CASSQGGLSVSYEQYF.

The chain recombines TRBV3-1 (or the pseudogene TRBV3-2) with TRBJ1-5; no reliable D call. This CDR3 has 15 residues. The germline V and J ends were trimmed by 4 bases and 7 bases, with 17 bases remaining between them. Germline assignment: CDR1 LGHDT and CDR2 YNNKEL (reference sequence). The CDR3: CASSLQTGVHQPQHF. The CDR3 DNA is TGTGCCAGCAGCCTTCAGACGGGAGTACACCAGCCCCAGCATTTT.

This chain joins TRBV5-1 and TRBJ1-1; tentative D call: TRBD1 (6 bases). Germline V gene data show CDR1 as SGHRS and CDR2 as YFSETQ. CDR3 length: 15 amino acids. V lost 4 bases, J lost 6 bases, and 19 bases lay in between. CDR3 DNA: TGCGCCAGCAGCGTGTTACAGGGATCCCGAGCTGAAGCTTTCTTT. Translated: CASSVLQGSRAEAFF.

The chain uses TRBV28 and TRBJ1-4; possible D gene TRBD1, 6 bases. V lost 7 bases and J lost 5, with 17 bases in between. This CDR3 comprises 15 residues. Germline CDR1 and CDR2: MDHEN and SYDVKM. The CDR3 region is CASTPGGAQNEKLFF. In DNA form, the CDR3 reads TGTGCCAGCACCCCTGGGGGGGCTCAAAATGAAAAACTGTTTTTT.

The V call is TRBV18, the J call TRBJ1-1; D possibly corresponds to TRBD1 (5 bases). The length of the CDR3 is 16 residues. Trimming removed 2 bases from V and 6 bases from J, with 19 bases in between. Germline loops: CDR1 KGHSH, CDR2 LQKENI. The CDR3 DNA reads TGTGCCAGCTCACCAGGAAGGGCCGACGGGGGAGCTGAAGCTTTCTTT. It yields the protein CASSPGRADGGAEAFF.

V gene TRBV19 combines with J gene TRBJ2-7, with 7 bases identical to TRBD2. V lost 6 bases and J lost 0; bases outside the gene matches: 5. The CDR3 runs to 14 residues. Looked up from germline, CDR1 is LNHDA and CDR2 is SQIVND (reference sequence). This chain's CDR3 is CASRVSGSSYEQYF. CDR3 bases: TGTGCCAGTAGGGTTAGCGGGTCCTCCTACGAGCAGTACTTC.

The CDR3 reads CASSLGTSGVNTQYF. The CDR3 nucleotides read TGTGCCAGCAGCTTGGGGACTAGCGGGGTAAATACGCAGTATTTT. The chain has TRBV5-5 and TRBJ2-3; 12 nucleotides agree with TRBD2. Trimming removed 0 bases from V and 7 bases from J; junction bases left unmatched: 3. CDR1 is SGHKS, CDR2 YYEKEE, per germline (reference sequence). This CDR3 has 15 amino acids.